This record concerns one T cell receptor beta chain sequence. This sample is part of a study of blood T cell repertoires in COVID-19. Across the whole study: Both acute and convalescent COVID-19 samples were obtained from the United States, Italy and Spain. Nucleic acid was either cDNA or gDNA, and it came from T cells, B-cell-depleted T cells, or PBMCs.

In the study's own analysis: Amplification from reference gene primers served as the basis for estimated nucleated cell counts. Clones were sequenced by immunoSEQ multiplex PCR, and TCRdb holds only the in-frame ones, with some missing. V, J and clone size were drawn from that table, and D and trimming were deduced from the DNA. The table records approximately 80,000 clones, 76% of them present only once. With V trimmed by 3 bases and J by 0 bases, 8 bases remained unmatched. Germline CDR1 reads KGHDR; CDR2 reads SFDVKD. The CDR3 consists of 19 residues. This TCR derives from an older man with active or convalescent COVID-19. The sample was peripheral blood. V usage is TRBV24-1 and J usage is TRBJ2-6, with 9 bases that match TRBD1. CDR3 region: CATSDQMGQGSSGANVLTF. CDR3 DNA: TGTGCCACCAGTGATCAAATGGGACAGGGCTCCTCTGGGGCCAACGTCCTGACTTTC.